The 24 T cell receptor beta chains below come from one sample, sequenced in a study of cytomegalovirus exposure and HLA in healthy donors. PCR used 60 Vbeta primers and 13 Jbeta primers. Profiled with immunoSEQ multiplex PCR; TCRdb holds only in-frame clones, not every one. This sample has roughly 50,000 clones, with 65% to 80% found just once. Sequencing was carried out using PBMCs. The source of these receptors is a man between 25 and 39 years old in good health and CMV-seropositive.

This sequence joins TRBV28 and TRBJ2-7; D unresolved. CDR3 length equals 14 residues. With 3 bases removed from V and 1 base from J, the gap between germline ends came to 10 bases. Germline V gene sequence: CDR1 MDHEN, CDR2 SYDVKM. The CDR3 sequence is CASSFQGRSYEQYF. The CDR3 nucleotides read TGTGCCAGCAGTTTCCAAGGCAGGTCCTACGAGCAGTACTTC.

About this clone: Mismatch with germline at one junction end may stem from a read error. V is TRBV7-7 and J is TRBJ1-1; 9 positions agree with TRBD1. CDR3 length: 15 amino acids. Germline CDR1 and CDR2: SSHAT and FNYEAQ (reference sequence). The CDR3 loop reads CASSPYRGQNTEAFF. The CDR3 region has the DNA TGTGCTAGCAGCCCCTACAGGGGGCAGAACACTGAAGCTTTCTTT.

This clone was observed a single time. The chain employs TRBV5-1 and TRBJ2-7; 7 positions agree with TRBD1. The V segment lost 0 bases and the J segment 7 bases; nucleotides outside the gene matches: 10. Germline CDR1 and CDR2: SGHRS and YFSETQ. The CDR3 has 15 amino acids. CDR3 loop: CASSLDGQVGWEQYF. CDR3 DNA: TGCGCCAGCAGCTTGGATGGACAGGTCGGGTGGGAGCAGTACTTC.

V gene TRBV27 combines with J gene TRBJ1-4; D is perhaps TRBD1 (6 bases). Trimming took off 8 bases at V and 1 base at J, with 14 bases between the two ends. The CDR3 is 15 residues long. Per germline, CDR1 MNHEY and CDR2 SMNVEV (reference sequence). For the CDR3, the DNA is TGTGCCAGCGGTTCCCCGGGACAAACTAATGAAAAACTGTTTTTT. Protein sequence: CASGSPGQTNEKLFF.

V usage is TRBV28 and J usage is TRBJ2-5; the match to TRBD1 covers 7 bases. The V and J ends lost 4 bases and 5 bases, in that order; junction bases with no gene match: 7. The germline CDR1 and CDR2 sequences are MDHEN and SYDVKM. This CDR3 is built from 14 residues. The CDR3 loop reads CASSSQGVAETQYF. CDR3 sequence (DNA): TGTGCCAGCAGTTCCCAGGGGGTAGCGGAGACCCAGTACTTC.

This chain connects TRBV11-1 to TRBJ2-3, with 7 nucleotides matching TRBD1. The CDR3 is 16 residues long. Trimming at V came to 1 base and at J to 1 base, leaving 5 bases not matched to a gene. CDR1 and CDR2 from the germline V gene are SGHAT and FQDESV (reference sequence). CDR3 region: CASSLGVTGGTDTQYF. DNA for the CDR3: TGTGCCAGCAGCTTAGGGGTAACAGGGGGCACAGATACGCAGTATTTT.

This clone was detected a few times. The V gene is TRBV5-1, the J gene TRBJ2-3, with 15 bases fitting TRBD2. Germline assignment: CDR1 SGHRS and CDR2 YFSETQ. This CDR3 region has 16 residues. V was clipped by 4 bases and J by 3 bases; unmatched bases: 3. CDR3 sequence: CASSSGLAGGTDTQYF. CDR3 DNA sequence: TGCGCCAGCAGCAGCGGACTAGCGGGGGGGACAGATACGCAGTATTTT.

This clone was seen only a few times. The V call is TRBV5-1, the J call TRBJ1-6, with TRBD1 matching over 7 bases. The ends lost 9 bases at V and 6 bases at J; junction bases unmatched: 9. The CDR3 totals 14 residues. The germline CDR1 and CDR2 sequences are SGHRS and YFSETQ. The DNA for the CDR3 is TGCGCCACTCGTCGACAGGGTAGTAATTCACCCCTCCACTTT. This sequence encodes CATRRQGSNSPLHF.

The V and J genes are TRBV5-6 and TRBJ1-2, with D tentatively TRBD1 (6 bases). The V gene's germline CDR1 is SGHDT and CDR2 YYEEEE. The CDR3 runs 13 residues. With 0 bases removed from V and 5 bases from J, the gap between germline ends came to 8 bases. The CDR3: CASSLGTEYGYTF. The DNA of the CDR3 is TGTGCCAGCAGCTTGGGGACAGAGTATGGCTACACCTTC.

V usage is TRBV5-6 and J usage is TRBJ1-5, with a tentative D call TRBD1 (6 bases). Per the germline V gene, CDR1 is SGHDT and CDR2 is YYEEEE. V lost 5 bases to trimming and J lost 7 bases, with 13 bases between them. CDR3 size: 13 residues. CDR3 protein: CASSSGRGQPQHF. Written as DNA, the CDR3 is TGTGCCAGCAGTTCGGGTAGGGGGCAGCCCCAGCATTTT.

This chain connects TRBV9 to TRBJ1-6, with D tentatively TRBD1 (5 bases). The germline V and J ends were trimmed by 0 bases and 6 bases, with 7 bases remaining between them. CDR3 length: 14 amino acids. Per the germline V gene, CDR1 is SGDLS and CDR2 is YYNGEE. Written as DNA, the CDR3 is TGTGCCAGCAGCGTAGTGCAGGGTAATTCACCCCTCCACTTT. This sequence encodes CASSVVQGNSPLHF.

This clone is labeled medium-sized. This chain uses TRBV6-4 with TRBJ2-3, with 12 bases fitting TRBD2. CDR1 and CDR2 (germline): MRHNA, SNTAGT. CDR3 length: 15 residues. Trimming took 4 bases from V and 1 from J; bases not matched to a gene: 0. Here the CDR3 DNA reads TGTGCCAGCAGTGGGACTAGCGGGGGCACAGATACGCAGTATTTT. Translating gives CASSGTSGGTDTQYF.

This clone was detected once. V and J are TRBV25-1 and TRBJ2-3; 7 nucleotides match TRBD2. Trimming at V came to 8 bases and at J to 4 bases, leaving 18 bases not matched to a gene. The V gene's germline CDR1 is MGHDK and CDR2 SYGVNS. CDR3 length: 17 amino acids. The CDR3 nucleotides read TGTGCCAGCTCTCCGTTGGGGCTGCGGGGGTTATCAGATACGCAGTATTTT. Its translation: CASSPLGLRGLSDTQYF.

The chain joins TRBV4-1 to TRBJ2-1; 9 bases map to TRBD2. Germline V gene lookup returns CDR1 MGHRA and CDR2 YSYEKL. The V and J ends lost 1 base and 3 bases, in that order; junction bases with no gene match: 4. This CDR3 comprises 16 residues. The CDR3 bases are TGCGCCAGCAGCCAAGGGGTAGCGGGGGACTACAATGAGCAGTTCTTC. It specifies CASSQGVAGDYNEQFF.

The chain has TRBV28 and TRBJ1-1; TRBD1 matches at 9 bases. With 2 bases clipped from V and 0 bases from J, the junction kept 7 bases outside the gene matches. CDR1 and CDR2 (germline): MDHEN, SYDVKM. The CDR3 consists of 17 residues. The CDR3 here is CASSLGGTGILNTEAFF. In nucleotides, the CDR3 is TGTGCCAGCAGTTTAGGTGGGACAGGGATATTGAACACTGAAGCTTTCTTT.

The genes are TRBV10-3 and TRBJ1-5; no definite D call. The CDR3 contains 12 residues. V was trimmed by 6 bases and J by 3 bases, leaving 6 bases between them. Germline CDR1 ENHRY, CDR2 SYGVKD. This CDR3 reads CAIRAPNQPQHF. The CDR3 bases are TGTGCCATCAGGGCCCCCAATCAGCCCCAGCATTTT.

The V call is TRBV5-1, the J call TRBJ1-2; 7 bases are shared with TRBD1. CDR1 is SGHRS, CDR2 YFSETQ, per germline. The CDR3 is 13 residues long. J gave up 6 bases and V 4 bases, and 6 bases lay outside the gene matches. The CDR3 region has the DNA TGCGCCAGCAGCGAGATACAGGGGAATGGCTACACCTTC. This codes for CASSEIQGNGYTF.

V usage is TRBV9 and J usage is TRBJ2-3, with TRBD2 identical over 10 bases. V lost 0 bases to trimming and J lost 4 bases; unmatched junction nucleotides: 8. The CDR3 covers 17 residues. The germline V gene encodes CDR1 SGDLS and CDR2 YYNGEE. The CDR3 nucleotides read TGTGCCAGCAGCGTAGAGGGTAGCGGGGGGTGGTCAGATACGCAGTATTTT. Its translation is CASSVEGSGGWSDTQYF.

V usage is TRBV5-1 and J usage is TRBJ2-1; TRBD2 matches 12 bases. Germline trimming cut 2 bases from V and 7 bases from J; bases unmatched to any gene: 4. This CDR3 has 15 residues. The germline CDR1 and CDR2 sequences are SGHRS and YFSETQ. The CDR3: CASSFTSGGTNEQFF. The CDR3 DNA reads TGCGCCAGCAGCTTTACTAGCGGGGGGACTAATGAGCAGTTCTTC.

This clone was counted only a few times. The chain has TRBV5-1 and TRBJ2-3, with 7 bases lining up with TRBD2. The germline V gene has CDR1 SGHRS and CDR2 YFSETQ. After removal of 0 bases from V and 1 base from J, the junction contained 5 bases not matched to a gene. This CDR3 contains 16 residues. Here the CDR3 reads CASSLESGARTDTQYF. Here the CDR3 DNA reads TGCGCCAGCAGCTTGGAGAGCGGGGCCCGCACAGATACGCAGTATTTT.

CDR3 nucleotide sequence: TGTGCCAGCAGCTTAGACTCTAGCTCCTATAATTCACCCCTCCACTTT. Translating gives CASSLDSSSYNSPLHF. The chain couples TRBV9 to TRBJ1-6; D uncertain. Deletions cut 4 bases from V and 0 bases from J, with 11 bases between. CDR1 is SGDLS, CDR2 YYNGEE, per germline. This CDR3 contains 16 residues.

The chain employs TRBV18 and TRBJ2-7, with 14 bases lining up with TRBD2. CDR3 length: 15 amino acids. J gave up 3 bases and V 4 bases, and 2 bases lay outside the gene matches. Germline-derived CDR1 and CDR2 are KGHSH and LQKENI. The CDR3 spells CASSLGLAGGYEQYF. CDR3 coding DNA: TGTGCCAGCTCACTCGGACTAGCGGGGGGCTACGAGCAGTACTTC.

The rearrangement uses TRBV19 and TRBJ2-1; TRBD2 is a possible D gene (5 bases). CDR1 and CDR2 from the germline V gene are LNHDA and SQIVND (reference sequence). CDR3 length: 15 residues. V shed 4 bases and J shed 0 bases, with 10 bases lying between them. Here the CDR3 DNA reads TGTGCCAGTAGTACCGGGATCCTCTCCTACAATGAGCAGTTCTTC. Translating gives CASSTGILSYNEQFF. Based on the CDR3 plus reference TRBV19 and TRBJ2-1, the full variable domain is DGGITQSPKYLFRKEGQNVTLSCEQNLNHDAMYWYRQDPGQGLRLIYYSQIVNDFQKGDIAEGYSVSREKKESFPLTVTSAQKNPTAFYLCASSTGILSYNEQFFGPGTRLTVL.

This rearrangement joins TRBV7-2 to TRBJ2-5, with D possibly TRBD1 on 6 matching bases. Germline loops: CDR1 SGHTA, CDR2 FQGNSA. This CDR3 spans 14 amino acids. With 5 bases removed from V and 1 base from J, the gap between germline ends came to 11 bases. The CDR3 sequence: CASSRPGAQETQYF. The CDR3 nucleotides are TGTGCCAGCAGCCGCCCAGGGGCCCAAGAGACCCAGTACTTC.